This note documents a single TCR beta chain sequence. Its antigen is still unknown. A second PCR of about 7 to 11 cycles used a sample-barcoded 5' primer and a J-beta primer mix. Every cDNA was tagged by a template-switch adaptor with 12 random nucleotides. TCRdb reanalysed the 5' RACE reads using MiXCR and keeps one entry per CDR3 protein. The sample contains over 1,500,000 distinct CDR3 sequences, approximately 40% of which appear only once. This sample stems from a study of blood T cells in healthy people across ages. V was clipped by 3 bases and J by 8 bases, with 10 bases between them. The CDR3 consists of 12 residues. Study-wide findings and caveats: In the absence of known donor CMV status, changes in expanded clonotypes were possibly confounded. Long-lived donors exceeded aged donors in naive CD4+ cells and diversity.

The receptor was derived from a human donor in good health. The rearrangement uses TRBV12-3 or TRBV12-4 and TRBJ1-2; D is unclear. The sequencing input was blood. CDR3 residues: CASSFSAGGYTF. CDR3 nucleotide sequence: TGTGCCAGCAGTTTCTCGGCAGGCGGCTACACCTTC.